The 27 T cell receptor beta chains reported below all come from one sample, sequenced in a study of shared clonotypes between healthy human individuals. Data came from immunoSEQ multiplex PCR; TCRdb stores just in-frame clones and leaves some out. The table has roughly 890,000 clones, 90% to 95% seen once. Terminally differentiated effector memory CD45RA+ cells were left out of the naive CD8 fraction, which was CD45RO-negative and positively selected for CCR7. The sample consisted of naive CD8+ T cells sorted from blood. The receptor set was obtained from a man aged 25 to 45 in good health.

The chain links TRBV10-2 to TRBJ2-1; the D gene is possibly TRBD2 (5 bases). V lost 11 bases and J 0 bases, leaving 26 bases between the germline ends. This CDR3 spans 18 amino acids. Germline CDR1 reads WSHSY; CDR2 reads SAAADI. The CDR3 protein is CASIVSGTFPSSYNEQFF. Written as DNA, the CDR3 is TGCGCCTCAATAGTCAGCGGTACGTTTCCTAGCTCCTACAATGAGCAGTTCTTC.

J is TRBJ2-3 and V is TRBV5-6, with D possibly being TRBD2 (5 bases). The CDR3 is made up of 14 amino acids. Trimming pared 3 bases from V and 2 bases from J, leaving 10 bases between. In germline, CDR1 is SGHDT, CDR2 YYEEEE. The CDR3, as DNA: TGTGCCAGCAGCTATAAACGGGACACAGATACGCAGTATTTT. It yields the protein CASSYKRDTDTQYF.

In this sample, this clone turned up once. This chain links TRBV10-1 with TRBJ2-1; 9 bases line up with TRBD2. The CDR3 has 13 amino acids. In germline, CDR1 is WNHNN, CDR2 SYGVQD (reference sequence). V trimming: 2 bases; J trimming: 10 bases; junction bases outside the gene matches: 3. The chain's CDR3 is CASSEAGGREQFF. In DNA, the CDR3 is TGCGCCAGCAGTGAGGCGGGAGGGCGAGAGCAGTTCTTC.

This clone was observed a handful of times. Other DNA sequences in the same sample also yield this CDR3. The rearrangement links TRBV7-9 to TRBJ2-5; D gene ambiguous. The V end was cut by 2 bases, the J end by 2 bases, with 0 bases between. Germline CDR1 is SEHNR and CDR2 is FQNEAQ (reference sequence). The CDR3 covers 11 residues. The CDR3 nucleotides are TGTGCCAGCAGCTTACAAGAGACCCAGTACTTC. Its protein is CASSLQETQYF.

This clone is a singleton in its sample. The rearrangement uses TRBV7-9 and TRBJ2-7; D tentatively fits TRBD1 or TRBD2 (5 bases each). This CDR3 contains 13 residues. The V gene's germline CDR1 is SEHNR and CDR2 FQNEAQ (reference sequence). V was cut by 3 bases and J by 7 bases, with 13 bases left in between. The CDR3: CASSFGRGGEQYF. In nucleotides, the CDR3 is TGTGCCAGCAGCTTTGGTCGGGGCGGGGAGCAGTACTTC.

The chain employs TRBV9 and TRBJ2-3; D may correspond to TRBD1 or TRBD2 (5 bases each). Germline values: CDR1 SGDLS, CDR2 YYNGEE. This CDR3 contains 14 residues. The V end lost 4 bases, the J end lost 2 bases, and 11 bases lay between the germline ends. The CDR3 DNA reads TGTGCCAGCAGCCCTCGGGACCCCACAGATACGCAGTATTTT. Encoded protein: CASSPRDPTDTQYF.

This chain connects TRBV4-3 to TRBJ2-3; D is unresolved. Germline assignment: CDR1 LGHNA and CDR2 YSLEER. The CDR3 is made up of 16 amino acids. V dropped 0 bases and J dropped 3 bases, with 13 bases sitting between them. The DNA for the CDR3 is TGCGCCAGCAGCCAAGATCAGACAATGGTGACAGATACGCAGTATTTT. Protein product: CASSQDQTMVTDTQYF.

This chain connects TRBV28 to TRBJ1-1, with a tentative D call TRBD1 (6 bases). Trimming removed 3 bases from V and 13 bases from J, with 18 bases in between. Germline lookup yields CDR1 MDHEN and CDR2 SYDVKM. This CDR3 is 13 amino acids long. In DNA, the CDR3 is TGTGCCAGCAGTTTGCCGGGACATGTTGACGGTTTCTTT. Residues: CASSLPGHVDGFF.

This chain joins TRBV9 and TRBJ2-1; unclear D gene. The CDR3 sequence is 15 residues long. Trimming took off 0 bases at V and 3 bases at J, with 10 bases between the two ends. Germline CDR1 SGDLS, CDR2 YYNGEE. CDR3 region: CASSVALRDYNEQFF. The CDR3 DNA reads TGTGCCAGCAGCGTAGCCCTAAGGGACTACAATGAGCAGTTCTTC.

The J gene is TRBJ2-7, the V gene TRBV7-9; a possible D gene is TRBD1 (6 bases). Trimming pared 2 bases from V and 9 bases from J, leaving 20 bases between. The CDR3 length is 15 residues. CDR1 and CDR2 from the germline V gene are SEHNR and FQNEAQ (reference sequence). CDR3 in DNA: TGTGCCAGCAGCTTACCAACATCTCAGGGGCGCGGGCAGTACTTC. Translated, it gives CASSLPTSQGRGQYF.

This chain joins TRBV6-6 and TRBJ1-5; perhaps TRBD1 as D (6 bases). V was shortened by 6 bases and J by 4 bases, with 13 bases between the two germline ends. This CDR3 is built from 14 residues. Looked up from germline, CDR1 is MNHNY and CDR2 is SVGAGI (reference sequence). Here the CDR3 reads CASRRTGRNQPQHF. CDR3 sequence (DNA): TGTGCCAGCAGACGAACAGGGAGAAATCAGCCCCAGCATTTT.

Concerning this clone: This same CDR3 is encoded by further DNA sequences in the sample. The V gene is TRBV5-4, the J gene TRBJ2-3; D unresolved. V was shortened by 1 base and J by 6 bases, with 3 bases between the two germline ends. Germline CDR1 and CDR2: SGHNT and YYREEE (reference sequence). The CDR3 totals 11 residues. The CDR3 region is CASSLTDTQYF. The CDR3 DNA is TGTGCCAGCAGCTTGACGGATACGCAGTATTTT.

The rearrangement links TRBV7-9 to TRBJ2-2; D gene unclear. Germline CDR1 reads SEHNR; CDR2 reads FQNEAQ (reference sequence). The length of the CDR3 is 14 residues. V shed 3 bases and J shed 6 bases, with 11 bases lying between them. The CDR3 DNA reads as TGTGCCAGCAGCTTCGATCTTGGCGCCGGGGAGCTGTTTTTT. Translation gives CASSFDLGAGELFF.

The CDR3 nucleotides are TGTGCCAGCAGTCGTAAAAGAGGGGGCGTTTTTGTCGAGCAGTTCTTC. Residues: CASSRKRGGVFVEQFF. This chain connects TRBV27 to TRBJ2-1; the match to TRBD1 covers 7 bases. The junction had 17 bases not matched to a gene; V was cut back by 5 bases and J by 10 bases. This CDR3 has 16 residues. CDR1 and CDR2 (germline): MNHEY, SMNVEV (reference sequence).

The gene calls are TRBV28 and TRBJ2-1, with 11 bases identical to TRBD2. In germline, CDR1 is MDHEN, CDR2 SYDVKM. The CDR3 consists of 15 residues. With V trimmed by 3 bases and J by 6 bases, 4 bases remained unmatched. The CDR3 is CASSLDLAGGNEQFF. CDR3 sequence (DNA): TGTGCCAGCAGTTTGGATCTAGCGGGAGGCAATGAGCAGTTCTTC.

This clone was recorded once. The chain has TRBV27 and TRBJ2-7; tentative D call: TRBD2 (5 bases). Germline V gives CDR1 MNHEY, CDR2 SMNVEV (reference sequence). The CDR3 extends over 15 amino acids. Between the trimmed V and J ends, which lost 7 bases and 6 bases, there was a span of 22 bases. The CDR3 reads CASNHNGLASREQYF. Here the CDR3 DNA reads TGTGCCAGCAATCATAATGGTCTAGCTTCGCGCGAGCAGTACTTC.

The gene calls are TRBV29-1 and TRBJ2-1, with a weak D call TRBD1 (6 bases). Germline CDR1 SQVTM, CDR2 ANQGSEA. This CDR3 has 11 amino acids. V was clipped by 3 bases and J by 9 bases, with 9 bases between them. DNA for the CDR3: TGCAGCGTTGACGCACAGGGTGAGCAGTTCTTC. Translation gives CSVDAQGEQFF.

The CDR3 here is CASSPGASGVYNEQFF. For the CDR3, the DNA is TGTGCCAGCAGCCCTGGGGCTAGCGGGGTATACAATGAGCAGTTCTTC. The rearrangement uses TRBV27 and TRBJ2-1; the match to TRBD2 covers 9 bases. In germline, CDR1 is MNHEY, CDR2 SMNVEV (reference sequence). With V trimmed by 6 bases and J by 4 bases, 10 bases remained unmatched. The CDR3 loop spans 16 amino acids.

This chain joins TRBV18 and TRBJ2-3; 7 bases agree with TRBD1. The CDR3 length is 16 residues. After removal of 4 bases from V and 2 bases from J, the junction contained 9 bases not matched to a gene. CDR1 and CDR2 (germline): KGHSH, LQKENI. CDR3 sequence reads: CASSQPQGTDTDTQYF. CDR3 DNA: TGTGCCAGCTCACAACCACAGGGGACAGACACAGATACGCAGTATTTT. The full variable domain, rest sourced from reference TRBV18 and TRBJ2-3, is NAGVMQNPRHLVRRRGQEARLRCSPMKGHSHVYWYRQLPEEGLKFMVYLQKENIIDESGMPKERFSAEFPKEGPSILRIQQVVRGDSAAYFCASSQPQGTDTDTQYFGPGTRLTVL.

The chain combines TRBV7-9 with TRBJ2-5, with a tentative D call TRBD1 (5 bases). The CDR3 length is 17 residues. Germline V gene lookup returns CDR1 SEHNR and CDR2 FQNEAQ (reference sequence). Trimming left V 5 bases short and J 2 bases short, with 21 bases between. Here the CDR3 reads CASSMSNRIRVQETQYF. The CDR3 DNA reads TGTGCCAGCAGCATGTCGAATCGGATCAGGGTTCAAGAGACCCAGTACTTC.

This chain joins TRBV11-2 and TRBJ2-1, with D perhaps assigned TRBD1 or TRBD2 (5 bases each). This CDR3 has 13 amino acids. CDR1 and CDR2 (germline): SGHAT, FQNNGV. Deletions cut 4 bases from V and 12 bases from J, with 16 bases between. CDR3 amino acids: CASSSHGTPVQFF. Written as DNA, the CDR3 is TGTGCCAGCAGCTCACACGGGACCCCGGTGCAGTTCTTC. Based on the CDR3 plus reference TRBV11-2 and TRBJ2-1, the full variable domain is EAGVAQSPRYKIIEKRQSVAFWCNPISGHATLYWYQQILGQGPKLLIQFQNNGVVDDSQLPKDRFSAERLKGVDSTLKIQPAKLEDSAVYLCASSSHGTPVQFFGPGTRLTVL.

V gene TRBV6-6 combines with J gene TRBJ2-1; 10 bases align to TRBD1. J gave up 0 bases and V 5 bases, and 1 base lay outside the gene matches. Germline V gene lookup returns CDR1 MNHNY and CDR2 SVGAGI (reference sequence). CDR3 length equals 15 residues. CDR3 loop: CASSRDRGSYNEQFF. The CDR3 DNA follows: TGTGCCAGCAGTCGGGACAGGGGCTCCTACAATGAGCAGTTCTTC.

J is TRBJ2-7 and V is TRBV5-4; possibly TRBD2 for D (6 bases). V gave up 4 bases and J gave up 2 bases, with 16 bases separating them. CDR1 is SGHNT and CDR2 is YYREEE in the germline V gene (reference sequence). The CDR3 is made up of 15 amino acids. The CDR3 DNA reads as TGTGCCAGCAGCATCCTCGAGCGGGTACCCTACGAGCAGTACTTC. Protein: CASSILERVPYEQYF.

J is TRBJ2-7 and V is TRBV7-6, with TRBD2 identical over 7 bases. This CDR3 contains 16 residues. The V and J ends lost 5 bases and 3 bases, in that order; junction bases with no gene match: 13. The germline V gene encodes CDR1 SGHVS and CDR2 FNYEAQ. CDR3 DNA: TGTGCCAGCAGCCCCCAAACGGGACTACCGGACTACGAGCAGTACTTC. Protein sequence: CASSPQTGLPDYEQYF.

V usage is TRBV29-1 and J usage is TRBJ2-7; 8 nucleotides align to TRBD1. V dropped 3 bases and J dropped 6; count of bases not matched to a gene: 4. The CDR3 extends over 12 amino acids. CDR1 is SQVTM, CDR2 ANQGSEA, per germline. CDR3 in amino acids: CSVEVQGVEQYF. CDR3 DNA sequence: TGCAGCGTTGAGGTACAGGGGGTCGAGCAGTACTTC.

The chain has TRBV14 and TRBJ2-1; 11 nucleotides align to TRBD2. Losses at the gene ends were 4 bases for V and 4 bases for J; bases not matched to a gene: 3. The CDR3 contains 15 residues. Germline assignment: CDR1 SGHDN and CDR2 FVKESK. CDR3 nucleotide sequence: TGTGCCAGCAGCCGGGGACTAGCGGATTACAATGAGCAGTTCTTC. Its translation is CASSRGLADYNEQFF.

The chain recombines TRBV7-9 with TRBJ1-2, with TRBD1 identical over 7 bases. CDR3 length: 15 residues. Germline assignment: CDR1 SEHNR and CDR2 FQNEAQ (reference sequence). The J segment lost 1 base and the V segment lost 3 bases, leaving 5 bases of the junction unmatched. This chain's CDR3 is CASSFSGQYNYGYTF. DNA for the CDR3: TGTGCCAGCAGCTTCTCGGGACAGTATAACTATGGCTACACCTTC.